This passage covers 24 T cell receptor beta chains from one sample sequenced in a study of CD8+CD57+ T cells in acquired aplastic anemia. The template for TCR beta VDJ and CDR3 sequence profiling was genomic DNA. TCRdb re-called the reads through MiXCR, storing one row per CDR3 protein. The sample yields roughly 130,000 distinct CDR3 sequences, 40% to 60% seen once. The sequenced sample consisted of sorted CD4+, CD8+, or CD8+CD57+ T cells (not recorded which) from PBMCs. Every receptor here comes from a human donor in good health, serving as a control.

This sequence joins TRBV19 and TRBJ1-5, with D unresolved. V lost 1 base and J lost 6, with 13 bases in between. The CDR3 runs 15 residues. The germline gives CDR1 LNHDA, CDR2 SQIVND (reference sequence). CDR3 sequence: CASSIGSASAQPQHF. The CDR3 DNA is TGTGCCAGTAGTATAGGGAGTGCCTCGGCTCAGCCCCAGCATTTT.

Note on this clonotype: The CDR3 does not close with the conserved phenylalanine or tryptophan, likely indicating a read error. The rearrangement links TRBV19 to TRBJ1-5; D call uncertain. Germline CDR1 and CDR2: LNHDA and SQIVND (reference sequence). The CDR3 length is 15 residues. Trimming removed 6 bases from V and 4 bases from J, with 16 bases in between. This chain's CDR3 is CASSPRRDTNQPQHS. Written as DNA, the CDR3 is TGTGCCAGTAGCCCCAGGAGAGACACGAATCAGCCCCAGCATTCC.

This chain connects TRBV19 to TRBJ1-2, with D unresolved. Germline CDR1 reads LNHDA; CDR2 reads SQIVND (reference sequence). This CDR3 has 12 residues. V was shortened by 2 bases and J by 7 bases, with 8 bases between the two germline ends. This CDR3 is CASSIRQAGYTF. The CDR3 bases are TGTGCCAGTAGTATACGGCAGGCTGGCTACACCTTC.

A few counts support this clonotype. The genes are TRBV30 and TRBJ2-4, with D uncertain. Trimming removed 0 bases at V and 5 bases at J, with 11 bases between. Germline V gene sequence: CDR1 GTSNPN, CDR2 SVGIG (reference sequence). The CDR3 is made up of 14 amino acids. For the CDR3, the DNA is TGTGCCTGGAGTGTGTCATCAAACCAAAACATTCAGTACTTC. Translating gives CAWSVSSNQNIQYF.

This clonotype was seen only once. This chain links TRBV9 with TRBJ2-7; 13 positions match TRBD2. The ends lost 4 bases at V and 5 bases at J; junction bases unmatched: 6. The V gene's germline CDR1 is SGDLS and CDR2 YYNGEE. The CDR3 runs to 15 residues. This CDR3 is CASSPTSGGANEQYF. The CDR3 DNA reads TGTGCCAGCAGCCCAACTAGCGGGGGGGCCAACGAGCAGTACTTC. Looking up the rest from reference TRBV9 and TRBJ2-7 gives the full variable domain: DSGVTQTPKHLITATGQRVTLRCSPRSGDLSVYWYQQSLDQGLQFLIQYYNGEERAKGNILERFSAQQFPDLHSELNLSSLELGDSALYFCASSPTSGGANEQYFGPGTRLTVT.

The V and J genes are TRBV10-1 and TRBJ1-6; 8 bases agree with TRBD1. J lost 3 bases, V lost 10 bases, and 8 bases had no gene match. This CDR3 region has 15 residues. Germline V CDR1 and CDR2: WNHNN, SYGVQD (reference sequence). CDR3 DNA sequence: TGCGCCAAGACCGGGACAGGATTCTATAATTCACCCCTCCACTTT. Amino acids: CAKTGTGFYNSPLHF.

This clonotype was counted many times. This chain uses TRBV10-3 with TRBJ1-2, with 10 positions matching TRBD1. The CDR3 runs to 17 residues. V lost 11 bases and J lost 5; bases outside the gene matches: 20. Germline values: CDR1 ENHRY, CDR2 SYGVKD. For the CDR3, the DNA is TGTGCCTCGGCCTATACGGGACAGGGGACCATCCATTATGGCTACACCTTC. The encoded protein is CASAYTGQGTIHYGYTF.

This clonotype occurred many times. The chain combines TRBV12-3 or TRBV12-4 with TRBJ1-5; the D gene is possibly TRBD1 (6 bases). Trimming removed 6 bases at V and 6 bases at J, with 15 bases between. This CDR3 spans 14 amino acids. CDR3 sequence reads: CASSIQGVGQPQHF. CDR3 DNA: TGTGCCAGCAGCATACAGGGAGTAGGTCAGCCCCAGCATTTT.

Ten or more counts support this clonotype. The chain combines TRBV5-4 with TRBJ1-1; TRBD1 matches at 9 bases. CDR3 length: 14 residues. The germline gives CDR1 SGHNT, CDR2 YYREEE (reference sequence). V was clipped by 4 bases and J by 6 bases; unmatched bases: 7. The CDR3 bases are TGTGCCAGCAGCCAGACAGGGGGAATTGCTGAAGCTTTCTTT. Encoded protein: CASSQTGGIAEAFF.

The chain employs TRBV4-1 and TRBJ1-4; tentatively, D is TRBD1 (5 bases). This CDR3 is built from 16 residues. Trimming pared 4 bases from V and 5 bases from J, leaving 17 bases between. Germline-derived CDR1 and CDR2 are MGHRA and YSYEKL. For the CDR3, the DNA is TGCGCCAGCAGCCCCTTACCTGGCACAGGAAATGAAAAACTGTTTTTT. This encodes CASSPLPGTGNEKLFF.

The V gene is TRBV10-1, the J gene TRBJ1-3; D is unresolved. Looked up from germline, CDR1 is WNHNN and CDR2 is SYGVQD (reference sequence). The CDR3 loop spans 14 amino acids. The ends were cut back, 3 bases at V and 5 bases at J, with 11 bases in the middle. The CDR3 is CASSDRGVRNTIYF. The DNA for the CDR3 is TGCGCCAGCAGTGACCGGGGAGTCAGAAACACCATATATTTT.

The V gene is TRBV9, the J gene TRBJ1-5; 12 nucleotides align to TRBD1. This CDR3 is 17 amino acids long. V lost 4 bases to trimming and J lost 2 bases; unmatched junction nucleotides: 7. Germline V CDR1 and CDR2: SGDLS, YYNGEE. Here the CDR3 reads CASSSGTGGDGNQPQHF. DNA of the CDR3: TGTGCCAGCAGCTCCGGGACAGGGGGCGATGGCAATCAGCCCCAGCATTTT.

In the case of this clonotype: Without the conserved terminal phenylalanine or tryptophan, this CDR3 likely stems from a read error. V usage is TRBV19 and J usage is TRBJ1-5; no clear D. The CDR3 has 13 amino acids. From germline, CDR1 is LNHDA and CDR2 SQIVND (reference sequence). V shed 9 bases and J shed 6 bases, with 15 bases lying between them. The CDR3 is CASRTEIGQPQHL. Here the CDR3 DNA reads TGTGCCAGCCGAACGGAAATCGGTCAGCCCCAGCATCTT.

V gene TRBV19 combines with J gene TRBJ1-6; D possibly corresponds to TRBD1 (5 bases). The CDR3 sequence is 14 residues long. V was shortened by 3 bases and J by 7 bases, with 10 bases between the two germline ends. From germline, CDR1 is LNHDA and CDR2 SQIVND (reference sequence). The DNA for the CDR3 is TGTGCCAGTAGTATTACAGGAGAAAATTCACCCCTCCACTTT. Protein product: CASSITGENSPLHF.

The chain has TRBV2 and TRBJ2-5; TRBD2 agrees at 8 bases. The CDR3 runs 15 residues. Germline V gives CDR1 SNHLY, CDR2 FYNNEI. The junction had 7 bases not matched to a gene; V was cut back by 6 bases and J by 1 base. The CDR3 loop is CASRELAGRQETQYF. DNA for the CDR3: TGTGCCAGCAGAGAATTAGCGGGGCGCCAAGAGACCCAGTACTTC.

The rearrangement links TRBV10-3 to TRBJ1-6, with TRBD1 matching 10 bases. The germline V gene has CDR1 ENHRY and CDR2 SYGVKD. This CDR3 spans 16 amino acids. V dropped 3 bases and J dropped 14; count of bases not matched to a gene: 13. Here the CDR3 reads CAISEDVGTGATTLHF. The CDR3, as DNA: TGTGCCATCAGTGAAGACGTTGGGACAGGGGCCACCACCCTCCACTTT.

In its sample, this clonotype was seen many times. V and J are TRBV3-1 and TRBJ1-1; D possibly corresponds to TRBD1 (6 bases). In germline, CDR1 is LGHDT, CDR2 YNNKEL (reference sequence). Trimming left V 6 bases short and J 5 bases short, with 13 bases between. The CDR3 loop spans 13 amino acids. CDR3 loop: CASRANRETEAFF. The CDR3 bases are TGTGCCAGCAGGGCAAACAGGGAGACTGAAGCTTTCTTT.

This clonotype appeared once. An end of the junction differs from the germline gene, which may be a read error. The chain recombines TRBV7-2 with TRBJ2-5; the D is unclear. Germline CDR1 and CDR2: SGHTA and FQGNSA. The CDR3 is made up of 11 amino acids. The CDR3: CASSAFPLWVF. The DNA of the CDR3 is TGTGCCAGCAGCGCCTTCCCGCTGTGGGTCTTC.

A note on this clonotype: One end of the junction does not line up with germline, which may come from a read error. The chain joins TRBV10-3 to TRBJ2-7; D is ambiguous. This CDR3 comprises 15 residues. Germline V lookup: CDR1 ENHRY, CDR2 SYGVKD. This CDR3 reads CASSHGYSQSYGQYF. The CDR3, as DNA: TGTGCCAGCAGTCATGGGTACAGTCAATCCTACGGGCAGTACTTC.

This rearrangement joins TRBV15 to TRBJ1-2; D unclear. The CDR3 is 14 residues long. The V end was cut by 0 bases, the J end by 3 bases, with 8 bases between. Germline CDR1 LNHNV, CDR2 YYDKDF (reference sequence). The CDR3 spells CATSRDLVDYGYTF. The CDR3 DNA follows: TGTGCCACCAGCAGAGATCTGGTTGACTATGGCTACACCTTC.

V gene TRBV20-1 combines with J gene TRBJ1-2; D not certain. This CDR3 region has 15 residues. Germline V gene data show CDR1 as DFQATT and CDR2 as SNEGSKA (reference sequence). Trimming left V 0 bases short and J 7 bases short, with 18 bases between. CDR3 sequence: CSAREGRLVLGGYTF. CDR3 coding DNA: TGCAGTGCTAGAGAGGGCAGGCTCGTGCTCGGTGGCTACACCTTC.

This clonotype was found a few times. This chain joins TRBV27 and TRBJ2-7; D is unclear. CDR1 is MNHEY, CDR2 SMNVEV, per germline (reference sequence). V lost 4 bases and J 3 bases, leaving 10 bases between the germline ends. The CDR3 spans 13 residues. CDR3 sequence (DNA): TGTGCCAGCAGTTCGCATCCTATCTACGAGCAGTACTTC. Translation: CASSSHPIYEQYF.

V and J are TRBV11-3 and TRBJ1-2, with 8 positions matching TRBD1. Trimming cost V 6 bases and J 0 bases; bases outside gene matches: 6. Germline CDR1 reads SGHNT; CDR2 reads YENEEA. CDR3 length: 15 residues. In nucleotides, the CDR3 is TGTGCCAGCAGACGCGGACAGGGAGCTAACTATGGCTACACCTTC. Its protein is CASRRGQGANYGYTF.

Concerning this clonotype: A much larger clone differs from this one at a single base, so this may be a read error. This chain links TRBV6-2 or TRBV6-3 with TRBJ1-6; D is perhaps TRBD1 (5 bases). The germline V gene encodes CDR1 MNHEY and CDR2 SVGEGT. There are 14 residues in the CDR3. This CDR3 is CVSTLLGGISPLHF. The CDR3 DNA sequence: TGTGTCAGCACCTTACTTGGGGGGATTTCACCCCTCCACTTT.